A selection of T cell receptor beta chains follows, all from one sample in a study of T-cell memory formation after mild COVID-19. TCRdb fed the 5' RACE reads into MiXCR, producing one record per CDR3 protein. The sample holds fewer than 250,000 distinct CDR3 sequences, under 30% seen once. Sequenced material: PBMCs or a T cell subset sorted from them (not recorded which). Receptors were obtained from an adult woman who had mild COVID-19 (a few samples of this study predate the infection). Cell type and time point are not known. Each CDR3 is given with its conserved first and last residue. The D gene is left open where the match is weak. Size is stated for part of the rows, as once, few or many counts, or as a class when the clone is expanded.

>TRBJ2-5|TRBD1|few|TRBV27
CASSMDPGGGQETQYF
TGTGCCAGCAGTATGGATCCAGGGGGCGGGCAAGAGACCCAGTACTTC
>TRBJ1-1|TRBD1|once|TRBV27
CASSLSPGGNTEAFF
TGTGCCAGCAGTTTATCTCCAGGGGGGAATACTGAAGCTTTCTTT
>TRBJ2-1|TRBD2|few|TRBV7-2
CASSFGGLAGGQEQFF
TGTGCCAGCAGCTTCGGGGGACTAGCGGGAGGGCAGGAGCAGTTCTTC
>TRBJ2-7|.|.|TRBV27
CASSLKGLYYEQYF
TGTGCCAGCAGTTTAAAGGGGCTGTACTACGAGCAGTACTTC
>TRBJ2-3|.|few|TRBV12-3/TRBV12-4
CASSLPSHTDTQYF
TGTGCCAGCAGTTTACCTTCGCACACAGATACGCAGTATTTT
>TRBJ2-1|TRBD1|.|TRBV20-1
CSCTGTENEQFF
TGCAGTTGCACCGGGACAGAAAATGAGCAGTTCTTC
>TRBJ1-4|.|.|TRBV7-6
CASSQTGGEKLFF
TGTGCCAGCAGCCAGACAGGTGGAGAAAAACTGTTTTTT
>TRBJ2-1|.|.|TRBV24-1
CATSDFSRNEQFF
TGTGCCACCAGTGATTTTTCTCGTAATGAGCAGTTCTTC
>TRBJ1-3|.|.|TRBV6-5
CASSYFDPGMGNTIYF
TGTGCCAGCAGTTACTTCGACCCAGGGATGGGAAACACCATATATTTT
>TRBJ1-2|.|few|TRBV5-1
CASSLDRVYTF
TGCGCCAGCAGCTTGGACAGGGTCTACACCTTC
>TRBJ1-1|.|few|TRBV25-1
CASSELGTEAFF
TGTGCCAGCAGTGAACTGGGGACTGAAGCTTTCTTT
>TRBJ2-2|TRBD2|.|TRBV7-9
CASSPGLAGVTGELFF
TGTGCCAGCAGTCCGGGACTAGCGGGAGTAACGGGGGAGCTGTTTTTT
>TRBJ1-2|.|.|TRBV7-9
CASSSDLTANYGYTF
TGTGCCAGCAGCTCGGACCTGACAGCTAACTATGGCTACACCTTC
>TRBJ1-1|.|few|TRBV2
CASNPGLGNSNTEAFF
TGTGCCAGCAACCCAGGGCTGGGTAACTCGAACACTGAAGCTTTCTTT
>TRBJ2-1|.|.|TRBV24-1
CATSDPTALDNEQFF
TGTGCCACCAGTGATCCGACAGCCTTGGACAATGAGCAGTTCTTC
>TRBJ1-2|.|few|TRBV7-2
CASSPQLYGYTF
TGTGCCAGCAGCCCTCAGTTATATGGCTACACCTTC
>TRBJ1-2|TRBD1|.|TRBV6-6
CASTPQGAGNYGYTF
TGTGCCAGCACTCCTCAGGGGGCTGGTAACTATGGCTACACCTTC
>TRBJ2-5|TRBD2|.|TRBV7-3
CASSLVAGGPQETQYF
TGTGCCAGCAGCCTAGTAGCGGGGGGGCCGCAAGAGACCCAGTACTTC
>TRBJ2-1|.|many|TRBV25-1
CASSGEPKYNEQFF
TGTGCCAGCAGTGGTGAGCCGAAATACAATGAGCAGTTCTTC
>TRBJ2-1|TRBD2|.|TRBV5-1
CASSVTSASSYNEQFF
TGCGCCAGCAGCGTTACTAGCGCAAGCTCCTACAATGAGCAGTTCTTC
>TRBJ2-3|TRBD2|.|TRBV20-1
CSAYGTSQLQYF
TGCAGTGCCTACGGGACTAGCCAATTGCAGTATTTT
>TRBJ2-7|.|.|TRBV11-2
CASSFSVGQGPQEQYF
TGTGCCAGCAGCTTCTCCGTCGGTCAAGGCCCCCAGGAGCAGTACTTC
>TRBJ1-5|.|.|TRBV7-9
CASSLVWGPDNQPQHF
TGTGCCAGCAGCTTAGTTTGGGGGCCAGACAATCAGCCCCAGCATTTT
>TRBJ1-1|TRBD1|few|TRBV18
CASLPSDRGRSDTEAFF
TGTGCCAGCCTACCGTCGGACAGGGGAAGGTCTGACACTGAAGCTTTCTTT
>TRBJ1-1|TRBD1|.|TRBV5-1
CASSLAEGGATSEAFF
TGCGCCAGCAGCTTGGCCGAAGGGGGCGCAACCTCTGAAGCTTTCTTT
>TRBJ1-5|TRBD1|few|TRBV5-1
CASSFRGQGNQPQHF
TGCGCCAGCAGCTTCAGGGGGCAGGGCAATCAGCCCCAGCATTTT
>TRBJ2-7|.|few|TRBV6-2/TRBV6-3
CASGAAGSYEQYF
TGTGCCAGCGGGGCAGCGGGTTCCTACGAGCAGTACTTC
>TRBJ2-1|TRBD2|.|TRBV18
CASSQTSVSSYNEQFF
TGTGCCAGCTCACAGACTAGCGTAAGCTCCTACAATGAGCAGTTCTTC
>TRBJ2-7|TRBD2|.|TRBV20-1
CSARERGVSYEQYF
TGCAGTGCTAGAGAGCGGGGGGTATCCTACGAGCAGTACTTC
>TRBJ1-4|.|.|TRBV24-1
CATSDPGGTNEKLFF
TGTGCCACCAGTGATCCCGGAGGAACTAATGAAAAACTGTTTTTT
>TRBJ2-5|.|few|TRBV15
CATSRTIQETQYF
TGTGCCACCAGCAGAACCATTCAAGAGACCCAGTACTTC
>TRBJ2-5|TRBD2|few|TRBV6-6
CASRGGAAQETQYF
TGTGCCAGTCGGGGAGGGGCAGCGCAAGAGACCCAGTACTTC
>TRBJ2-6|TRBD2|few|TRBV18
CASSRPSGISGANVLTF
TGTGCCAGCTCTCGACCTAGCGGGATCTCTGGGGCCAACGTCCTGACTTTC
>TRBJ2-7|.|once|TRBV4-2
CASSQDLANWWYEQYF
TGTGCCAGCAGCCAAGATTTGGCAAATTGGTGGTACGAGCAGTACTTC
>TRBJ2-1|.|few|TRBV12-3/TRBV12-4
CASSPLLNEQFF
TGTGCCAGCAGTCCGCTCCTAAATGAGCAGTTCTTC
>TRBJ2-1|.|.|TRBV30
CAWSSVGHEQFF
TGTGCCTGGAGTTCTGTGGGTCATGAGCAGTTCTTC
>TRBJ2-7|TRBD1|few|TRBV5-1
CASSWTGGINEQYF
TGCGCCAGCTCCTGGACAGGGGGCATCAACGAGCAGTACTTC